The 20 T cell receptor beta chains listed next were all sequenced from one sample in a study of regulatory T cells in long-lasting Graves disease. Described time point: newly diagnosed GD, antithyroid drugs for less than 3 months. PBMC-derived RNA was used for the TCR library. Arm-PCR of CDR3 regions and iRepertoire HTBI primers were the basis on which TCR beta libraries were built. TCRdb processed the multiplex PCR reads anew with MiXCR; each CDR3 protein has one entry. The profile shows fewer than 450,000 distinct CDR3 sequences, 15% of them singletons. Another study also made use of these data, one on T cells in Graves' hyperthyroidism and ophthalmopathy.

The specimen comprised peripheral blood mononuclear cells (PBMCs), sampled at new diagnosis, from a patient treated with antithyroid drugs. Receptors were obtained from a woman aged 40-49 years with Graves disease.

This clonotype was recorded at least ten times. V usage is TRBV2 and J usage is TRBJ2-2, with 11 bases that match TRBD2. The CDR3 totals 16 residues. CDR1 is SNHLY, CDR2 FYNNEI, per germline. V shed 5 bases and J 3 bases; nucleotides not matched to a gene: 5. Written as DNA, the CDR3 is TGTGCCAGCAGTCCTACTAGCGGGGGATACACCGGGGAGCTGTTTTTT. This translates into CASSPTSGGYTGELFF.

This clonotype came up many times. V gene TRBV11-2 combines with J gene TRBJ1-2, with D possibly TRBD1 on 5 matching bases. This CDR3 spans 15 amino acids. V was shortened by 4 bases and J by 4 bases, with 16 bases between the two germline ends. Looked up from germline, CDR1 is SGHAT and CDR2 is FQNNGV. CDR3 in amino acids: CASSSGGGVGYGYTF. In nucleotides, the CDR3 is TGTGCCAGCAGCTCCGGCGGGGGGGTTGGCTATGGCTACACCTTC.

This clonotype has ten or more counts. DNA of the CDR3: TGCGCCAGCACTCAAGGGCTAGCGGGAGATACGCAGTATTTT. Translation gives CASTQGLAGDTQYF. The chain joins TRBV5-1 to TRBJ2-3; 8 nucleotides line up with TRBD2. Germline values: CDR1 SGHRS, CDR2 YFSETQ. The CDR3 totals 14 residues. The trim removed 6 bases at V and 5 bases at J, leaving 8 bases unmatched.

The chain is built from TRBV12-3 or TRBV12-4 and TRBJ2-7; D gene unclear. With 1 base removed from V and 7 bases from J, the gap between germline ends came to 14 bases. This CDR3 is built from 14 residues. CDR3 loop: CASSLGQALLEQYF. CDR3 in DNA: TGTGCCAGCAGTTTAGGGCAGGCACTCCTAGAGCAGTACTTC.

The gene calls are TRBV11-2 and TRBJ1-4; no reliable D call. V was clipped by 3 bases and J by 7 bases, with 9 bases between them. Germline V gives CDR1 SGHAT, CDR2 FQNNGV. This CDR3 has 13 residues. CDR3 region: CASSLSRVEKLFF. As DNA, the CDR3 is TGTGCCAGCAGCTTGTCCCGGGTTGAAAAACTGTTTTTT.

This chain joins TRBV12-3 or TRBV12-4 and TRBJ2-3, with D possibly being TRBD1 (5 bases). This CDR3 is built from 13 residues. V was clipped by 6 bases and J by 5 bases, with 12 bases between them. CDR3 protein: CASSPSQGDTQYF. The CDR3 nucleotides read TGTGCCAGCAGCCCCTCCCAGGGAGATACGCAGTATTTT.

The chain combines TRBV6-1 with TRBJ1-5; D is perhaps TRBD1 (6 bases). The CDR3 has 14 amino acids. V was pared by 5 bases and J by 5 bases, with 13 bases between. Per the germline V gene, CDR1 is MNHNS and CDR2 is SASEGT. This chain's CDR3 is CASSTGFPDQPQHF. The CDR3 DNA sequence: TGTGCCAGCAGTACAGGGTTTCCGGATCAGCCCCAGCATTTT.

The chain recombines TRBV10-1 with TRBJ2-1; D is tentatively TRBD1 or TRBD2 (6 bases each). CDR1 and CDR2 (germline): WNHNN, SYGVQD (reference sequence). Deletions cut 0 bases from V and 5 bases from J, with 14 bases between. This CDR3 spans 16 amino acids. CDR3 in DNA: TGCGCCAGCAGTGAGTCTCTGGGGGGCGCGGACAATGAGCAGTTCTTC. Its protein is CASSESLGGADNEQFF.

This clonotype was recorded many times. The chain uses TRBV11-2 and TRBJ1-4; a weak D match, TRBD1 (5 bases). From germline, CDR1 is SGHAT and CDR2 FQNNGV. The length of the CDR3 is 15 residues. The V gene lost 5 bases and the J gene lost 8 bases, with 18 bases spanning the gap. CDR3 nucleotide sequence: TGTGCCAGCAGCCTCGGGACGGCTGTCGGAGAAAAACTGTTTTTT. It encodes CASSLGTAVGEKLFF.

V gene TRBV6-6 combines with J gene TRBJ2-7; 7 positions match TRBD1. After removal of 0 bases from V and 5 bases from J, the junction contained 4 bases not matched to a gene. This CDR3 is 14 amino acids long. Germline CDR1 reads MNHNY; CDR2 reads SVGAGI (reference sequence). CDR3 in amino acids: CASSYSEGGDEQYF. CDR3 nucleotides: TGTGCCAGCAGTTACTCGGAAGGGGGCGACGAGCAGTACTTC.

This clonotype was seen a handful of times. The V gene is TRBV6-5, the J gene TRBJ2-3, with 9 bases fitting TRBD2. The germline gives CDR1 MNHEY, CDR2 SVGAGI. V lost 2 bases, J lost 0 bases, and 15 bases stayed unmatched. The CDR3 is made up of 20 amino acids. Written as DNA, the CDR3 is TGTGCCAGCAGTTACGGGGGTCCGAGGCTAGCGGGAATTAGCACAGATACGCAGTATTTT. Amino acid sequence: CASSYGGPRLAGISTDTQYF.

This clonotype was counted ten times or more. The chain is built from TRBV28 and TRBJ2-1; TRBD1 agrees at 8 bases. CDR1 and CDR2 from the germline V gene are MDHEN and SYDVKM. There are 15 residues in the CDR3. Trimming cost V 6 bases and J 5 bases; bases outside gene matches: 9. The CDR3 protein is CASSPWTGSDNEQFF. The CDR3 region has the DNA TGTGCCAGCAGCCCTTGGACAGGGAGTGACAATGAGCAGTTCTTC.

This clonotype was counted at least ten times. This sequence joins TRBV28 and TRBJ1-5; 8 bases line up with TRBD1. Germline loops: CDR1 MDHEN, CDR2 SYDVKM. CDR3 size: 16 residues. Unmatched junction bases numbered 9, after V lost 3 bases and J lost 5 bases. Here the CDR3 reads CASSFSGVQGDQPQHF. The CDR3 DNA reads TGTGCCAGCAGTTTTAGTGGGGTACAGGGGGATCAGCCCCAGCATTTT. Filled out from reference TRBV28 and TRBJ1-5, the complete variable domain reads DVKVTQSSRYLVKRTGEKVFLECVQDMDHENMFWYRQDPGLGLRLIYFSYDVKMKEKGDIPEGYSVSREKKERFSLILESASTNQTSMYLCASSFSGVQGDQPQHFGDGTRLSIL.

V gene TRBV6-2 or TRBV6-3 combines with J gene TRBJ1-2; D is possibly TRBD1 (5 bases). The V end lost 6 bases, the J end lost 4 bases, and 12 bases lay between the germline ends. This CDR3 has 13 residues. From germline, CDR1 is MNHEY and CDR2 SVGEGT. This CDR3 reads CASRGEGSYGYTF. CDR3 DNA sequence: TGTGCCAGCAGGGGGGAAGGTTCCTATGGCTACACCTTC.

This clonotype was counted only a few times. The V and J genes are TRBV28 and TRBJ2-5; a weak D match, TRBD1 (5 bases). V was pared by 2 bases and J by 7 bases, with 11 bases between. CDR1 MDHEN and CDR2 SYDVKM come from the germline V gene. The length of the CDR3 is 13 residues. This CDR3 reads CASSLGARGTQYF. The CDR3 nucleotides read TGTGCCAGCAGTTTAGGGGCCCGAGGGACCCAGTACTTC.

This clonotype was detected many times. The chain links TRBV12-3 or TRBV12-4 to TRBJ1-3; 9 bases map to TRBD1. The CDR3 has 15 residues. J lost 2 bases, V lost 5 bases, and 4 bases had no gene match. CDR3 sequence: CASSATGGTGNTIYF. The CDR3 nucleotides are TGTGCCAGCAGTGCTACAGGGGGCACTGGAAACACCATATATTTT.

In its sample, this clonotype was seen many times. V and J are TRBV24-1 and TRBJ2-3; TRBD1 agrees at 7 bases. Per germline, CDR1 KGHDR and CDR2 SFDVKD. This CDR3 is built from 19 residues. J was trimmed by 1 base and V by 3 bases; bases with no gene match: 15. Written as DNA, the CDR3 is TGTGCCACCAGTGATCCCGGGACAGCAGAAACCTATGGCACAGATACGCAGTATTTT. This encodes CATSDPGTAETYGTDTQYF.

This clonotype was counted many times. This chain uses TRBV7-9 with TRBJ2-5; 12 bases align to TRBD2. The germline CDR1 and CDR2 sequences are SEHNR and FQNEAQ (reference sequence). CDR3 size: 14 residues. The V gene end was trimmed by 8 bases and the J gene end by 5 bases; junction bases not matched to a gene: 6. The CDR3 bases are TGTGCCAGCGGCCTAGCGGGAGGGCCGGAGACCCAGTACTTC. Its translation: CASGLAGGPETQYF. The whole variable domain, remainder taken from reference TRBV7-9 and TRBJ2-5, is DTGVSQNPRHKITKRGQNVTFRCDPISEHNRLYWYRQTLGQGPEFLTYFQNEAQLEKSRLLSDRFSAERPKGSFSTLEIQRTEQGDSAMYLCASGLAGGPETQYFGPGTRLLVL.

V and J are TRBV2 and TRBJ1-5; a possible D gene is TRBD1 (5 bases). The V gene's germline CDR1 is SNHLY and CDR2 FYNNEI. Trimming cost V 8 bases and J 5 bases, with 16 bases left between them. This CDR3 region has 14 residues. The CDR3 region is CASSGPGQDQPQHF. CDR3 bases: TGTGCCAGCTCAGGTCCAGGGCAGGATCAGCCCCAGCATTTT.

This clonotype was recorded at least ten times. The DNA for the CDR3 is TGTGCCAGCAGCTCGGGACTAGCGGGAGGCGATGAGCAGTTCTTC. Protein sequence: CASSSGLAGGDEQFF. The chain carries TRBV9 and TRBJ2-1; 15 bases fit TRBD2. V trimming: 4 bases; J trimming: 8 bases; junction bases outside the gene matches: 4. CDR3 length: 15 amino acids. Looked up from germline, CDR1 is SGDLS and CDR2 is YYNGEE.